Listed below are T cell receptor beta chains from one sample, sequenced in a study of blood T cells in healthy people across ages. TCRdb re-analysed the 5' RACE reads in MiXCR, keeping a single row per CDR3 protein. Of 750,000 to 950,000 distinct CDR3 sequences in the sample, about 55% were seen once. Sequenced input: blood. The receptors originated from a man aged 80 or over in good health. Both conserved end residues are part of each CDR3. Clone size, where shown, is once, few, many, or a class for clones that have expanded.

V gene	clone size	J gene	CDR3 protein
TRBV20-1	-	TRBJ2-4	CSARDLGVAKNIQYF
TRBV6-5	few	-	CASSYSTLAVFEQYF
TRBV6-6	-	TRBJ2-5	CASSYGGSQETQYF
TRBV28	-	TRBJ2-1	CALGHYNEQFF
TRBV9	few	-	CASSVEPSGPREQYF
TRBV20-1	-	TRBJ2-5	CSATTTSGRGQETQYF
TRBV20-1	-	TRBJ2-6	CSAPLGSGANVLTF
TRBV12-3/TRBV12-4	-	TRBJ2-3	CASSPQEDRYAYF
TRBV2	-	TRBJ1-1	CASSGSSGMNTEAFF
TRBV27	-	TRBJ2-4	CASRLAGVGEAKNIQYF
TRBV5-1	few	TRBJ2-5	CASSYWGTSGRETQYF
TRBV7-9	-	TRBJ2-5	CASSFWDSQETQYF
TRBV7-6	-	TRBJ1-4	CASSRTARNEKLFF
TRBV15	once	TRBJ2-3	CATSRDTAGGDTQYF
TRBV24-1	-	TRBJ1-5	CATSDKGQGGNQPQHF
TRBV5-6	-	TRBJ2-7	CASSLNDYEQYF
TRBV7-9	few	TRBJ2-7	CASSRSPLYEQYF
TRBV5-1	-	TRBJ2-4	CASSLEGSGVKNIQYF
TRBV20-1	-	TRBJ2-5	CSARVPTPAVDEQYF
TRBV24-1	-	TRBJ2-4	CATSDRQARPKNIQYF
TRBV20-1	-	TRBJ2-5	CSATPPREGVNQETQYF
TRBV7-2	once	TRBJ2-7	CASSFRRGRSELSYEQYF
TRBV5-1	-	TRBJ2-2	CASSLAGASSTGELFF
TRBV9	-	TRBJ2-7	CASSPGGPGYEQYF
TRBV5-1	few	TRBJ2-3	CASSPVLLAGGPSDTQYF
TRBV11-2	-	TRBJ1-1	CASSPARGRNTEAFF
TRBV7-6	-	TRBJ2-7	CASSVQAGAAYEQYF
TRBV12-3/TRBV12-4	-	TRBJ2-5	CASSLDLAGEGETQYF
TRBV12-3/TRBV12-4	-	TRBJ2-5	CASSSGGTSSERKFF
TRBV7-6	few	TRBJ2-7	CASSLEGLAGGYEQYF
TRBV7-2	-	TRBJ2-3	CASSKGAYPSTDTQYF
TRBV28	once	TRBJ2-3	CASSGCTDTQYF
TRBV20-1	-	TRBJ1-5	CSAYSTGGLNQPQHF
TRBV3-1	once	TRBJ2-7	CASSGNCEQYF
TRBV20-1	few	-	CSANTGTSGIIDEQYF
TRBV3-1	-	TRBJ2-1	CASSPKRGVVINEQFF
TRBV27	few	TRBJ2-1	CAIQGANEQFF
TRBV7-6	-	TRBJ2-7	CASSFGSVGVYEQYF
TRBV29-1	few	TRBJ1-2	CSVRPRQGAPSNYGYTF
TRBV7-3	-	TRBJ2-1	CASSLGSSAYNEQFF
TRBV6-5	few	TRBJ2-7	CASSYLAGGDEQYF
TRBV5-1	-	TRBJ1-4	CASSQRTGGYEKLFF
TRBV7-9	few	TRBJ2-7	CASSTSRTGVLDEQYF
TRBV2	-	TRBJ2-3	CASVNRGIGTDTQYF
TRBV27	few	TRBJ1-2	CASSLAGYTF
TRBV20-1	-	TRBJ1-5	CSARVLGPGPINQPQHF
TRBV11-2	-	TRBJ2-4	CASSLDLSLAKNIQYF
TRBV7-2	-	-	CASSSHHGDYEQYF
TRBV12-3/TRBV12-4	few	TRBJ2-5	CASRTSGSYQETQYF
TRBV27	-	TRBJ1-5	CASSRMNQPQHF
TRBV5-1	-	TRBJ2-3	CASSLAAGSTDTQYF
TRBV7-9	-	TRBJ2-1	CASSLQDWGGGKFF
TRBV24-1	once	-	CATSDSKTGGAYEQYF
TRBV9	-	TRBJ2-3	CASSEGGLASRYAYF
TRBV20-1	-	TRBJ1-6	CSARGRAGGANSPLHF
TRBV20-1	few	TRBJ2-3	CSARIGTGGSGLITYF
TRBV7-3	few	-	CASSLEDRGEQYF
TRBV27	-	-	CASSLIPSRGEQYF
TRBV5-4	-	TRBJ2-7	CASSFPREPYEQYF